Below, 32 T cell receptor beta chains from the same sample are listed, as sequenced in a study of CXCR3-negative and CXCR3-positive naive CD8 T cells. Antigens of these TCRs are unknown. TRB cDNA libraries were made by UMI-labeled 5' RACE. For each CDR3 protein, TCRdb gives one entry from its re-call of the 5' RACE reads, without DNA. The table lists 150,000 to 160,000 distinct CDR3 sequences. Overall study findings and caveats: More hydrophobic TRB CDR3s occurred in CXCR3-positive than in CXCR3-negative naive cells.

The sample was naive CXCR3+ CD8+ T cells from blood. Subset of the sample: CD45RO-CCR7+CD27+CD95- naive CD8+ T cells expressing CXCR3 (TNR3+). The receptors originated from a human donor in good health. Some clones in this sample may be carry-over from other donors' samples.

This chain links TRBV7-8 with TRBJ2-5. Germline CDR1 SGHVS, CDR2 FQNEAQ. The CDR3 length is 15 residues. CDR3 amino acids: CASSLAYGVLETQYF.

V and J are TRBV7-2 and TRBJ2-1; TCRdb gives TRBD2 as the D gene, but with no DNA this cannot be confirmed. This CDR3 spans 17 amino acids. The germline V gene encodes CDR1 SGHTA and CDR2 FQGNSA. The CDR3 region is CASSLPVGGYSYNEQFF.

The chain combines TRBV5-1 with TRBJ1-1. Germline V lookup: CDR1 SGHRS, CDR2 YFSETQ. The CDR3 is 15 amino acids. CDR3 residues: CASSAIPVGNTEAFF.

The J gene is TRBJ1-1, the V gene TRBV7-6; the D gene TCRdb calls, TRBD1, cannot be checked with no DNA. Per the germline V gene, CDR1 is SGHVS and CDR2 is FNYEAQ. The CDR3 totals 15 residues. CDR3 sequence: CASSLEPGQSTEAFF.

This chain joins TRBV28 and TRBJ2-1; there is no DNA to check the TCRdb D call of TRBD2. The CDR3 loop spans 14 amino acids. Per germline, CDR1 MDHEN and CDR2 SYDVKM. CDR3 region: CASSLSAGGSEQFF.

This chain links TRBV29-1 with TRBJ1-2; TCRdb selects TRBD1, and the lack of DNA leaves this call unchecked. CDR1 is SQVTM, CDR2 ANQGSEA, per germline. CDR3 length: 16 amino acids. The CDR3 spells CSVEDSSRQGNYGYTF.

The rearrangement joins TRBV5-1 to TRBJ2-1. The CDR3 length is 15 residues. CDR1 is SGHRS and CDR2 is YFSETQ in the germline V gene. The chain's CDR3 is CASSLWEAADNEQFF.

The V gene is TRBV4-1, the J gene TRBJ1-5. Looked up from germline, CDR1 is MGHRA and CDR2 is YSYEKL. This CDR3 is built from 14 residues. The CDR3 loop is CASSQHPSNQPQHF.

This chain connects TRBV7-9 to TRBJ2-7. The CDR3 loop spans 13 amino acids. Germline values: CDR1 SEHNR, CDR2 FQNEAQ (reference sequence). CDR3 amino acids: CASSLSGSYEQYF.

The rearrangement uses TRBV7-9 and TRBJ2-5; TCRdb indicates TRBD2, and absent DNA this call remains unverified. Germline values: CDR1 SEHNR, CDR2 FQNEAQ (reference sequence). This CDR3 contains 17 residues. The CDR3 protein is CASSDGTSGRAQATQYF.

This sequence joins TRBV4-1 and TRBJ2-5; the TRBD2 assignment by TCRdb is unverifiable without DNA. Germline V lookup: CDR1 MGHRA, CDR2 YSYEKL. The CDR3 sequence is 19 residues long. CDR3 loop: CASSQEGVRTSGPQETQYF.

The CDR3 region is CASSYVIGGELFF. This chain links TRBV6-2 or TRBV6-3 with TRBJ2-2. This CDR3 is built from 13 residues. Looked up from germline, CDR1 is MNHEY and CDR2 is SVGEGT.

This rearrangement joins TRBV29-1 to TRBJ2-7; TCRdb reports TRBD1, a call that lacks DNA to check it against. The CDR3 is 18 residues long. CDR1 is SQVTM, CDR2 ANQGSEA, per germline. The CDR3 region is CSVAFPGQGFYLPYEQYF.

The chain is built from TRBV5-1 and TRBJ2-7. Germline CDR1 and CDR2: SGHRS and YFSETQ. The CDR3 length is 14 residues. The CDR3 spells CASSFTGSSYEQYF. Based on the CDR3 plus reference TRBV5-1 and TRBJ2-7, the full variable domain is KAGVTQTPRYLIKTRGQQVTLSCSPISGHRSVSWYQQTPGQGLQFLFEYFSETQRNKGNFPGRFSGRQFSNSRSEMNVSTLELGDSALYLCASSFTGSSYEQYFGPGTRLTVT.

The chain employs TRBV5-6 and TRBJ2-7; TCRdb indicates TRBD1, and absent DNA this call remains unverified. Germline V gives CDR1 SGHDT, CDR2 YYEEEE. The CDR3 covers 14 residues. The CDR3: CASSSRGRFYEQYF.

V gene TRBV7-9 combines with J gene TRBJ2-1; TCRdb's D call, TRBD2, is unchecked because there is no DNA. CDR1 is SEHNR, CDR2 FQNEAQ, per germline (reference sequence). CDR3 size: 16 residues. This chain's CDR3 is CASSRQASGTYNEQFF.

The rearrangement links TRBV28 to TRBJ1-6. The V gene's germline CDR1 is MDHEN and CDR2 SYDVKM. CDR3 length: 12 amino acids. The CDR3 loop is CASSPKGSPLHF.

This chain links TRBV28 with TRBJ2-7; TCRdb gives TRBD1 as the D gene, but with no DNA this cannot be confirmed. The germline CDR1 and CDR2 sequences are MDHEN and SYDVKM. The CDR3 loop spans 12 amino acids. The CDR3 sequence is CASSFGRGEQYF.

This sequence joins TRBV20-1 and TRBJ1-5; the TRBD1 assignment by TCRdb is unverifiable without DNA. The germline V gene encodes CDR1 DFQATT and CDR2 SNEGSKA (reference sequence). The length of the CDR3 is 15 residues. CDR3 in amino acids: CSAREWGREDQPQHF.

The chain links TRBV21-1 to TRBJ2-3; absent DNA, TCRdb's TRBD1 call cannot be checked. TRBV21-1 is reported as a pseudogene. This CDR3 has 16 amino acids. CDR3: CASTDDTGRPTDTQYF.

V is TRBV28 and J is TRBJ1-2; TCRdb outputs TRBD1, but without DNA this stays unchecked. Germline V lookup: CDR1 MDHEN, CDR2 SYDVKM. The CDR3 is 14 amino acids. CDR3 region: CASSHAATGDGYTF.

The chain is built from TRBV28 and TRBJ2-5; TCRdb's D gene call, TRBD2, goes unchecked for lack of DNA. The germline CDR1 and CDR2 sequences are MDHEN and SYDVKM. The CDR3 spans 17 residues. CDR3 sequence: CASSLQPASSYQETQYF. Looking up the rest from reference TRBV28 and TRBJ2-5 gives the full variable domain: DVKVTQSSRYLVKRTGEKVFLECVQDMDHENMFWYRQDPGLGLRLIYFSYDVKMKEKGDIPEGYSVSREKKERFSLILESASTNQTSMYLCASSLQPASSYQETQYFGPGTRLLVL.

J is TRBJ2-4 and V is TRBV13; TCRdb proposes TRBD1, but this gene call is untestable without DNA. In germline, CDR1 is PRHDT, CDR2 FYEKMQ (reference sequence). This CDR3 is 14 amino acids long. This CDR3 is CASSSQGARGIQYF.

The chain uses TRBV20-1 and TRBJ2-7; with no DNA, the TCRdb D assignment of TRBD1 cannot be verified. The CDR3 spans 13 residues. Germline CDR1 reads DFQATT; CDR2 reads SNEGSKA (reference sequence). This CDR3 reads CSASHTGDGEQYF.

The rearrangement uses TRBV29-1 and TRBJ1-1. Germline V CDR1 and CDR2: SQVTM, ANQGSEA. This CDR3 has 14 residues. The CDR3 region is CSVDPRGSNTEAFF. The variable domain in full, completed from reference TRBV29-1 and TRBJ1-1, reads SAVISQKPSRDICQRGTSLTIQCQVDSQVTMMFWYRQQPGQSLTLIATANQGSEATYESGFVIDKFPISRPNLTFSTLTVSNMSPEDSSIYLCSVDPRGSNTEAFFGQGTRLTVV.

The chain uses TRBV28 and TRBJ2-1. The germline CDR1 and CDR2 sequences are MDHEN and SYDVKM. There are 14 residues in the CDR3. CDR3: CASSLALSWDEQFF.

This chain's CDR3 is CASTRTSYNEQFF. The chain has TRBV2 and TRBJ2-1; TCRdb outputs TRBD2, but without DNA this stays unchecked. CDR1 is SNHLY, CDR2 FYNNEI, per germline. CDR3 length equals 13 residues.

The chain uses TRBV29-1 and TRBJ1-1; the TCRdb call, TRBD1, lacks DNA for checking. The CDR3 loop spans 11 amino acids. Germline V gene data show CDR1 as SQVTM and CDR2 as ANQGSEA. The CDR3 protein is CSGGQGLEAFF.

This chain joins TRBV29-1 and TRBJ2-7; the D call of TRBD1 rests on TCRdb alone, since no DNA is present to check it. In germline, CDR1 is SQVTM, CDR2 ANQGSEA. The CDR3 runs to 12 residues. The CDR3 region is CSVTGGEREQYF.

The chain carries TRBV7-6 and TRBJ2-5; TCRdb calls TRBD2, which cannot be checked without DNA. Looked up from germline, CDR1 is SGHVS and CDR2 is FNYEAQ. This CDR3 contains 14 residues. This CDR3 is CASSPGLAEETQYF. Supplemented by reference TRBV7-6 and TRBJ2-5, the full variable domain reads GAGVSQSPRYKVTKRGQDVALRCDPISGHVSLYWYRQALGQGPEFLTYFNYEAQQDKSGLPNDRFSAERPEGSISTLTIQRTEQRDSAMYRCASSPGLAEETQYFGPGTRLLVL.

The chain uses TRBV28 and TRBJ1-6. Germline values: CDR1 MDHEN, CDR2 SYDVKM. The CDR3 is 14 amino acids. CDR3 sequence reads: CASSFRGNNSPLHF.

J is TRBJ2-7 and V is TRBV29-1; TCRdb's D gene call, TRBD1, goes unchecked for lack of DNA. The germline V gene has CDR1 SQVTM and CDR2 ANQGSEA. This CDR3 has 13 amino acids. The CDR3 here is CSAGGMGEYEQYF.